These 2 T cell receptor beta chains originate from one sample sequenced in a study of T-cell reconstitution after alpha-beta-depleted transplantation in children. Unique molecular identifiers were incorporated into the prepared TCRbeta library. Via MiXCR, TCRdb re-called the PCR reads, giving one row per CDR3 protein. The sample lists a few hundred thousand distinct CDR3 sequences, about 9.2% occurring once. The sequences come from PBMCs from the stem cell graft donor, collected from the stem cell graft. These receptors all come from a human donor who donated a stem cell graft to a child with acute lymphoblastic leukemia.

This clonotype has ten or more counts. This chain joins TRBV2 and TRBJ2-2; either TRBD1 or TRBD2 may fit D (5 bases each). CDR1 and CDR2 from the germline V gene are SNHLY and FYNNEI. CDR3 length equals 15 residues. Trimming left V 6 bases short and J 1 base short, with 12 bases between. This CDR3 reads CASRTRGLNTGELFF. Written as DNA, the CDR3 is TGTGCCAGCAGGACCCGGGGCCTGAACACCGGGGAGCTGTTTTTT.

V is TRBV7-2 and J is TRBJ2-6; no clear D gene. Trimming took off 1 base at V and 1 base at J, with 11 bases between the two ends. The germline V gene has CDR1 SGHTA and CDR2 FQGNSA. The CDR3 is 17 amino acids. The CDR3: CASSLGFLRSGANVLTF. In nucleotides, the CDR3 is TGTGCCAGCAGCTTAGGGTTTTTAAGATCTGGGGCCAACGTCCTGACTTTC.